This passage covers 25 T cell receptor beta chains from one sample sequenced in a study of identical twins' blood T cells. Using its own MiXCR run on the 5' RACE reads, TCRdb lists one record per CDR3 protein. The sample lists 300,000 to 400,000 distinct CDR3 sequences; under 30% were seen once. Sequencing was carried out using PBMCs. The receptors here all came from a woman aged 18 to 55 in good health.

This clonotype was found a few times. DNA for the CDR3: TGTGCCAGCAGCGTAGGCGGAGACTCTGGAAACACCATATATTTT. It is translated as CASSVGGDSGNTIYF. This sequence joins TRBV9 and TRBJ1-3; D unclear. CDR1 is SGDLS, CDR2 YYNGEE, per germline. The CDR3 runs 15 residues. Trimming took 0 bases from V and 0 from J, leaving 7 bases between them.

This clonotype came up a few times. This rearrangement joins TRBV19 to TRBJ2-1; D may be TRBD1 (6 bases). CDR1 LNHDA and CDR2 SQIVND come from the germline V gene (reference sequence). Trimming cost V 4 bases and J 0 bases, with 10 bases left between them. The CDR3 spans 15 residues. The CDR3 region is CASSTGQSSYNEQFF. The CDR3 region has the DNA TGTGCCAGTAGTACCGGACAGTCCTCCTACAATGAGCAGTTCTTC.

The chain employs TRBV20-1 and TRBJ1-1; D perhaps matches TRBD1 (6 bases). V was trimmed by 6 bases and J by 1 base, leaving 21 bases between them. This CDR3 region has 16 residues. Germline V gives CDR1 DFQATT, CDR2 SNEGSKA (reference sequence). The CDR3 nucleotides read TGCAGTGCCTTTGGATTTTCAGGGGTCAGGAACACTGAAGCTTTCTTT. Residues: CSAFGFSGVRNTEAFF.

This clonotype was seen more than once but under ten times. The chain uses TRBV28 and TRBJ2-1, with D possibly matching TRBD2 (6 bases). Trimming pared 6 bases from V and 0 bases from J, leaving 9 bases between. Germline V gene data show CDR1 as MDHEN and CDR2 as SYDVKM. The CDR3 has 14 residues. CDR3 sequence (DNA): TGTGCCAGCAGAGAGGAGGGCTCCTACAATGAGCAGTTCTTC. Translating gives CASREEGSYNEQFF. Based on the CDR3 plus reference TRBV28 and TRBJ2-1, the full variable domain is DVKVTQSSRYLVKRTGEKVFLECVQDMDHENMFWYRQDPGLGLRLIYFSYDVKMKEKGDIPEGYSVSREKKERFSLILESASTNQTSMYLCASREEGSYNEQFFGPGTRLTVL.

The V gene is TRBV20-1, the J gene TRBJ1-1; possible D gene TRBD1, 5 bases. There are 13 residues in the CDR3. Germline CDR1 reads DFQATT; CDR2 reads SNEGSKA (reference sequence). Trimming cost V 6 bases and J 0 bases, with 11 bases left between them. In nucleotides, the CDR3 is TGCAGTGCCGACCCGGGACTGAACACTGAAGCTTTCTTT. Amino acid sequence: CSADPGLNTEAFF.

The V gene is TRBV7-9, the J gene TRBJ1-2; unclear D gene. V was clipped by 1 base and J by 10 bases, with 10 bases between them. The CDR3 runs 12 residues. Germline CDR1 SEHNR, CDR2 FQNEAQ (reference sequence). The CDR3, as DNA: TGTGCCAGCAGCTTAGAAGGTATAATCTACACCTTC. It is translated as CASSLEGIIYTF.

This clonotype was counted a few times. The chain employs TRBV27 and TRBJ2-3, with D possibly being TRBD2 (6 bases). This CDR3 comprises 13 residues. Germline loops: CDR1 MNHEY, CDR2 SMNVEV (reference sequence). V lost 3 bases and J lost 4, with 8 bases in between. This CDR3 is CASSFRESDTQYF. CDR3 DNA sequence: TGTGCCAGCAGTTTTCGGGAGTCAGATACGCAGTATTTT.

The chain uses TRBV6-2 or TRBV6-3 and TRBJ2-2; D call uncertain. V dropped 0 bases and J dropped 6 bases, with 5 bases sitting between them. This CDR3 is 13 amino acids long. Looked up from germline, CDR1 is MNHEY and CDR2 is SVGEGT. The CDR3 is CASSYSKAGELFF. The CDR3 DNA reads TGTGCCAGCAGTTACTCGAAGGCCGGGGAGCTGTTTTTT.

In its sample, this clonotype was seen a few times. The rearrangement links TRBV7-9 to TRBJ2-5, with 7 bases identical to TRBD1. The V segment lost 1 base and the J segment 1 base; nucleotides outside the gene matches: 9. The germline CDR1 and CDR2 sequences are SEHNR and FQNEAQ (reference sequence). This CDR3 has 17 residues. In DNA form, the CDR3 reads TGTGCCAGCAGCTTAGAAGTGACAGGGTTTTTCCAAGAGACCCAGTACTTC. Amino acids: CASSLEVTGFFQETQYF.

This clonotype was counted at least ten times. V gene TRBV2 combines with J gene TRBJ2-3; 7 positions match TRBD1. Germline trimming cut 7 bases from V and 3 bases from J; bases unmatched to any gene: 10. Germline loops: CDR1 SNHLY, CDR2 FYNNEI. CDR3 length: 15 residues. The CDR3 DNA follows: TGTGCCAGCAAAGACCTAGGGGGCGGGACAGATACGCAGTATTTT. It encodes CASKDLGGGTDTQYF.

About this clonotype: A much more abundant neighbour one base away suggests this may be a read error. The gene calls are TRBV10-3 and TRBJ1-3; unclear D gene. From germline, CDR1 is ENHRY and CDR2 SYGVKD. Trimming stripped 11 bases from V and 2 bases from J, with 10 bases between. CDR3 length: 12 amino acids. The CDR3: CAGPSAGNTIYF. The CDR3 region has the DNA TGTGCCGGGCCGTCAGCTGGAAACACCATATATTTT.

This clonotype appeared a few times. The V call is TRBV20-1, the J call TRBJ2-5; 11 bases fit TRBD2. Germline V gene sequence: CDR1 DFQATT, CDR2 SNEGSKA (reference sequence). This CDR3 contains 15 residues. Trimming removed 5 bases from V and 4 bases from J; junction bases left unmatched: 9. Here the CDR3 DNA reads TGCAGTGCTCTAAAGACTAGCGGGACGGGAGAGACCCAGTACTTC. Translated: CSALKTSGTGETQYF.

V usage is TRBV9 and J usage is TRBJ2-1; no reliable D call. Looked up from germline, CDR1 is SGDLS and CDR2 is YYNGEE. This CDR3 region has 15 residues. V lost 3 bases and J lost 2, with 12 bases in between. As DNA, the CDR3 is TGTGCCAGCAGCGCGGACCCGGAAACCTACAATGAGCAGTTCTTC. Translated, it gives CASSADPETYNEQFF.

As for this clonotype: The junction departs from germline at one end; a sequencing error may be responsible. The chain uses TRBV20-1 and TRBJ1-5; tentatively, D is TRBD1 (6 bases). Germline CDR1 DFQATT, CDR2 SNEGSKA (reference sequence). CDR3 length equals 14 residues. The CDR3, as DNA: TGCAGTACCCGACAGGCCAGTCCAAATCAGCTCCAGCATTTT. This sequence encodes CSTRQASPNQLQHF.

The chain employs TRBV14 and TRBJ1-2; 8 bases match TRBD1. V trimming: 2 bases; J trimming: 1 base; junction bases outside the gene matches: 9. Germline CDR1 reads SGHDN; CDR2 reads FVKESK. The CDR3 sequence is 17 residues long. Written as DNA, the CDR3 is TGTGCCAGCAGCCAACTTCAGGGGACAGGAGTTAACTATGGCTACACCTTC. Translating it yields CASSQLQGTGVNYGYTF.

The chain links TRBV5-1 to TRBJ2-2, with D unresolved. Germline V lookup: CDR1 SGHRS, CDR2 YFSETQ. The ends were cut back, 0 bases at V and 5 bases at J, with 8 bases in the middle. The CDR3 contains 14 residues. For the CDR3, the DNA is TGCGCCAGCAGCTTGGCCCTGAAAACCGGGGAGCTGTTTTTT. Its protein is CASSLALKTGELFF. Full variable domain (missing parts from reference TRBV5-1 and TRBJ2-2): KAGVTQTPRYLIKTRGQQVTLSCSPISGHRSVSWYQQTPGQGLQFLFEYFSETQRNKGNFPGRFSGRQFSNSRSEMNVSTLELGDSALYLCASSLALKTGELFFGEGSRLTVL.

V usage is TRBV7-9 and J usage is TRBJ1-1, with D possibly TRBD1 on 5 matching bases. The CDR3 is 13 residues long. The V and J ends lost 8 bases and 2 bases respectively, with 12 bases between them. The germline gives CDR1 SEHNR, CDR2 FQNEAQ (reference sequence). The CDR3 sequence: CASGGDQNTEAFF. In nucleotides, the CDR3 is TGTGCCAGCGGGGGGGATCAAAACACTGAAGCTTTCTTT.

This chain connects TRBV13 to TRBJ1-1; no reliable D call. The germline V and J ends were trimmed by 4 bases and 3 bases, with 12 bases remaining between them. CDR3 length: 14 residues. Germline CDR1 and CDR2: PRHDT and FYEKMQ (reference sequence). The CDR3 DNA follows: TGTGCCAGCAGCTCACCGGGAGTATACACTGAAGCTTTCTTT. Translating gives CASSSPGVYTEAFF. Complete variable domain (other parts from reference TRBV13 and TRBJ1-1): AAGVIQSPRHLIKEKRETATLKCYPIPRHDTVYWYQQGPGQDPQFLISFYEKMQSDKGSIPDRFSAQQFSDYHSELNMSSLELGDSALYFCASSSPGVYTEAFFGQGTRLTVV.

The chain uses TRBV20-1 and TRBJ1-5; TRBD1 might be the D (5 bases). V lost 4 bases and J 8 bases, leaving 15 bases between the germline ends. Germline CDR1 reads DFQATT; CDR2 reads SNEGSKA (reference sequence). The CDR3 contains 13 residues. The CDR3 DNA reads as TGCAGTGCTAAAAGGACCCAAGGGGAGCCCCAGCATTTT. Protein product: CSAKRTQGEPQHF.

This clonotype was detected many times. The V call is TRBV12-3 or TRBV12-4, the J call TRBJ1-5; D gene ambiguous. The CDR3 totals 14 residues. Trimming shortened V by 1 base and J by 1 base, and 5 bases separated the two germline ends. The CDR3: CASSLESSNQPQHF. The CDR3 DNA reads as TGTGCCAGCAGTTTAGAATCCAGCAATCAGCCCCAGCATTTT.

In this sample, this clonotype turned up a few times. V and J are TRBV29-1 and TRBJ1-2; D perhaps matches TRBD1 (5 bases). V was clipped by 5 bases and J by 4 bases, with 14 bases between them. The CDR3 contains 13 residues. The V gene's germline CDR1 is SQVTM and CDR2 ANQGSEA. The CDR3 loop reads CSVSGRDFYGYTF. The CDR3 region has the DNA TGCAGCGTTTCGGGGAGGGACTTCTATGGCTACACCTTC.

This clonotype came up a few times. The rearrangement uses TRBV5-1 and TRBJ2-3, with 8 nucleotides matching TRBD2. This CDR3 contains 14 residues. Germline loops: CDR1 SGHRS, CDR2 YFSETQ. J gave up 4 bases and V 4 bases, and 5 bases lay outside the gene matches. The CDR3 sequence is CASSGSGSPDTQYF. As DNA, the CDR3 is TGCGCCAGCAGCGGCAGCGGGAGCCCAGATACGCAGTATTTT.

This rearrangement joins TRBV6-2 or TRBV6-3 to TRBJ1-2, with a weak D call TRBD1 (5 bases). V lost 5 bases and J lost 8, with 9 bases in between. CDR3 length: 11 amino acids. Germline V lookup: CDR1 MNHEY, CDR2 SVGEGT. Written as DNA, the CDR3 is TGTGCCAGCAGTAGCTCAGGGGGCTACACCTTC. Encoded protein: CASSSSGGYTF.

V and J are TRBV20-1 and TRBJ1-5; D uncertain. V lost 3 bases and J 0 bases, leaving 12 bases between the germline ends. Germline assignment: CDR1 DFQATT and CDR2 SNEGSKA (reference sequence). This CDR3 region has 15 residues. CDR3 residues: CSASDATLSNQPQHF. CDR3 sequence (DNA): TGCAGTGCTAGTGATGCGACACTTAGCAATCAGCCCCAGCATTTT.

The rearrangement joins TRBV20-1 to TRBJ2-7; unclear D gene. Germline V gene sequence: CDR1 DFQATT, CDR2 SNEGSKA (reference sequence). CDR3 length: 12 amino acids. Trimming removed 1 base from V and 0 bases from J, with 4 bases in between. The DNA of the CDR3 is TGCAGTGCTAGAGTTTTCTCCTACGAGCAGTACTTC. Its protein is CSARVFSYEQYF.